This entry lists 25 T cell receptor beta chains sequenced from one sample in a study of OX40 agonist ivuxolimab in advanced cancers. TCRdb's table, derived via immunoSEQ multiplex PCR, lists solely in-frame clones and lacks some. The sample shows 15,000 to 25,000 clones, about 80% of them seen only once. Source: CD4+ or CD8+ T cells sorted from blood, taken in a trial of the OX40 agonist ivuxolimab. These receptors were collected from an adult with an advanced solid tumor such as melanoma, head and neck, liver or kidney cancer.

The chain links TRBV28 to TRBJ2-1; no clear D gene. With 5 bases removed from V and 5 bases from J, the gap between germline ends came to 13 bases. The CDR3 contains 14 residues. Germline V gene sequence: CDR1 MDHEN, CDR2 SYDVKM. The DNA of the CDR3 is TGTGCCAGCAGTACCCATGACATGGACAATGAGCAGTTCTTC. This gives the protein CASSTHDMDNEQFF. The full variable domain, with the rest looked up from reference TRBV28 and TRBJ2-1, is DVKVTQSSRYLVKRTGEKVFLECVQDMDHENMFWYRQDPGLGLRLIYFSYDVKMKEKGDIPEGYSVSREKKERFSLILESASTNQTSMYLCASSTHDMDNEQFFGPGTRLTVL.

CDR3 residues: CASSLPGHTEAFF. The CDR3 nucleotides are TGTGCCAGCAGTTTGCCGGGTCATACTGAAGCTTTCTTT. The chain joins TRBV28 to TRBJ1-1, with unresolved D. Germline lookup yields CDR1 MDHEN and CDR2 SYDVKM. The CDR3 extends over 13 amino acids. The V end lost 3 bases, the J end lost 5 bases, and 10 bases lay between the germline ends.

The chain is built from TRBV19 and TRBJ2-5; D possibly matches TRBD1 or TRBD2 (5 bases each). Trimming shortened V by 3 bases and J by 1 base, and 27 bases separated the two germline ends. This CDR3 is 20 amino acids long. Germline CDR1 and CDR2: LNHDA and SQIVND (reference sequence). The CDR3 DNA reads as TGTGCCAGTAGTATCTTTCTCAGCGGTAAGGGCCAGAGGGGCCAAGAGACCCAGTACTTC. This translates into CASSIFLSGKGQRGQETQYF. Complete variable domain (other parts from reference TRBV19 and TRBJ2-5): DGGITQSPKYLFRKEGQNVTLSCEQNLNHDAMYWYRQDPGQGLRLIYYSQIVNDFQKGDIAEGYSVSREKKESFPLTVTSAQKNPTAFYLCASSIFLSGKGQRGQETQYFGPGTRLLVL.

The V call is TRBV7-9, the J call TRBJ2-5; the D gene is possibly TRBD2 (5 bases). Judging by the DNA end, TRBJ2-7 fits better; the J call may be wrong. The CDR3 consists of 12 residues. Germline-derived CDR1 and CDR2 are SEHNR and FQNEAQ (reference sequence). CDR3 region: CASSSPGYEQYF. DNA of the CDR3: TGTGCCAGCAGCTCCCCGGGATACGAGCAGTACTTC.

This chain connects TRBV5-1 to TRBJ2-1; TRBD1 matches at 10 bases. This CDR3 is 15 amino acids long. The V gene end was trimmed by 3 bases and the J gene end by 2 bases; junction bases not matched to a gene: 2. Germline CDR1 SGHRS, CDR2 YFSETQ. CDR3 DNA: TGCGCCAGCAGCTCAGGGACAGGGGCCTACAATGAGCAGTTCTTC. Encoded protein: CASSSGTGAYNEQFF.

This chain links TRBV11-1 with TRBJ2-1; D uncertain. V dropped 5 bases and J dropped 10 bases, with 21 bases sitting between them. CDR3 length: 15 residues. Germline V gene lookup returns CDR1 SGHAT and CDR2 FQDESV (reference sequence). CDR3 nucleotides: TGTGCCAGCAGCCAGTCGGGTTTTTTGGCTCGCGAGCAGTTCTTC. Translating gives CASSQSGFLAREQFF.

The chain combines TRBV28 with TRBJ1-5; D is undetermined. This CDR3 contains 12 residues. CDR1 and CDR2 (germline): MDHEN, SYDVKM. V lost 3 bases and J lost 6, with 6 bases in between. The DNA for the CDR3 is TGTGCCAGCAGTTTGGTTCGTCAGCCCCAGCATTTT. Translating gives CASSLVRQPQHF.

This chain links TRBV6-6 with TRBJ1-1; the match to TRBD1 covers 8 bases. There are 15 residues in the CDR3. Germline lookup yields CDR1 MNHNY and CDR2 SVGAGI (reference sequence). Trimming cost V 5 bases and J 1 base; bases outside gene matches: 6. The CDR3 spells CASSAWTGWNTEAFF. For the CDR3, the DNA is TGTGCCAGCAGTGCTTGGACAGGGTGGAACACTGAAGCTTTCTTT.

This sequence joins TRBV6-1 and TRBJ1-3, with a weak D call TRBD1 (5 bases). V lost 7 bases to trimming and J lost 1 base, with 8 bases between them. There are 13 residues in the CDR3. Germline V gene lookup returns CDR1 MNHNS and CDR2 SASEGT. The CDR3 loop reads CASNSGSGNTIYF. The CDR3 DNA is TGTGCCAGCAATTCAGGGTCTGGAAACACCATATATTTT.

Written as DNA, the CDR3 is TGTGCCAGCAGCTTGGGACAGGGAATTGGGCAGCCCCAGCATTTT. Translating it yields CASSLGQGIGQPQHF. The chain couples TRBV5-6 to TRBJ1-5, with TRBD1 matching 7 bases. Germline-derived CDR1 and CDR2 are SGHDT and YYEEEE. There are 15 residues in the CDR3. With V trimmed by 0 bases and J by 7 bases, 7 bases remained unmatched.

The chain is built from TRBV29-1 and TRBJ2-7, with TRBD2 matching over 8 bases. The CDR3 length is 14 residues. The J segment lost 3 bases and the V segment lost 4 bases, leaving 8 bases of the junction unmatched. The germline CDR1 and CDR2 sequences are SQVTM and ANQGSEA. The CDR3, as DNA: TGCAGCGTTGGGGAAGCGGGGGCCAGCTACGAGCAGTACTTC. Translation gives CSVGEAGASYEQYF.

The rearrangement joins TRBV5-8 to TRBJ1-5, with D unclear. V lost 1 base, J lost 3 bases, and 2 bases lay in between. The CDR3 contains 12 residues. The V gene's germline CDR1 is SGHTS and CDR2 YDEGEE. CDR3 in DNA: TGTGCCAGCAGCTTGCACAATCAGCCCCAGCATTTT. Amino acid sequence: CASSLHNQPQHF.

In DNA form, the CDR3 reads TGTGCCAGCAGTTTGAGACAGGGGGTGCAAAACATTCAGTACTTC. It codes for CASSLRQGVQNIQYF. The rearrangement links TRBV6-1 to TRBJ2-4; TRBD1 matches 9 bases. Per the germline V gene, CDR1 is MNHNS and CDR2 is SASEGT. Germline trimming cut 5 bases from V and 5 bases from J; bases unmatched to any gene: 7. The CDR3 runs 15 residues.

The rearrangement links TRBV7-3 to TRBJ2-5; D possibly corresponds to TRBD2 (5 bases). In germline, CDR1 is SGHTA, CDR2 FQGTGA. The ends were cut back, 1 base at V and 3 bases at J, with 6 bases in the middle. The length of the CDR3 is 13 residues. CDR3 amino acids: CASSLRREETQYF. The CDR3 nucleotides read TGTGCCAGCAGCTTAAGGCGGGAAGAGACCCAGTACTTC.

This chain uses TRBV4-2 with TRBJ1-3; TRBD1 might be the D (5 bases). Germline CDR1 is LGHNA and CDR2 is YNFKEQ. The CDR3 is 17 amino acids. Trimming pared 0 bases from V and 4 bases from J, leaving 16 bases between. CDR3 DNA: TGTGCCAGCAGCCAAGAGTTTTATGGGGCCGGAGGAAACACCATATATTTT. Translated: CASSQEFYGAGGNTIYF.

This clone was observed a few times. The gene calls are TRBV21-1 and TRBJ1-2. TRBV21-1 is a pseudogene segment. This CDR3 is built from 16 residues. The CDR3 bases are TGTGCCAGCAGCAAAGCTTACACGGTTGCCTTCTATGGCTACACCTTC. Encoded protein: CASSKAYTVAFYGYTF.

The chain uses TRBV15 and TRBJ2-2, with D uncertain. V dropped 7 bases and J dropped 0 bases, with 3 bases sitting between them. Germline V CDR1 and CDR2: LNHNV, YYDKDF (reference sequence). CDR3 length equals 12 residues. The CDR3 coding sequence is TGTGCCACCACTACGAACACCGGGGAGCTGTTTTTT. This sequence encodes CATTTNTGELFF.

By frequency in the sample, this clone is large. V usage is TRBV28 and J usage is TRBJ1-5; TRBD1 is a possible D gene (6 bases). Looked up from germline, CDR1 is MDHEN and CDR2 is SYDVKM. Trimming pared 5 bases from V and 5 bases from J, leaving 25 bases between. CDR3 size: 18 residues. CDR3 sequence: CASSIPRTGPKSDQPQHF. In nucleotides, the CDR3 is TGTGCCAGCAGTATACCACGAACAGGGCCCAAGTCGGATCAGCCCCAGCATTTT.

The chain has TRBV7-9 and TRBJ1-4, with D tentatively TRBD1 (6 bases). CDR3 length: 16 residues. The germline V gene encodes CDR1 SEHNR and CDR2 FQNEAQ (reference sequence). Between the trimmed V and J ends, which lost 5 bases and 7 bases, there was a span of 20 bases. CDR3 region: CASSPAVGGASEKLFF. Here the CDR3 DNA reads TGTGCCAGCAGCCCAGCCGTTGGGGGCGCGAGTGAAAAACTGTTTTTT.

The rearrangement joins TRBV10-2 to TRBJ2-7, with 10 nucleotides matching TRBD1. Germline V gene data show CDR1 as WSHSY and CDR2 as SAAADI. V lost 6 bases, J lost 3 bases, and 5 bases stayed unmatched. CDR3 length equals 14 residues. This chain's CDR3 is CASRPGTGVYEQYF. The CDR3 DNA follows: TGCGCCAGCAGGCCCGGGACAGGGGTCTACGAGCAGTACTTC.

J is TRBJ2-3 and V is TRBV28; a possible D gene is TRBD1 (5 bases). Germline V gives CDR1 MDHEN, CDR2 SYDVKM. The CDR3 consists of 15 residues. Trimming pared 5 bases from V and 0 bases from J, leaving 12 bases between. The CDR3 DNA reads TGTGCCAGCAGTCCCTGGACAAGTAGCACAGATACGCAGTATTTT. This translates into CASSPWTSSTDTQYF.

This chain joins TRBV4-2 and TRBJ2-7, with TRBD2 identical over 14 bases. The CDR3 consists of 17 residues. The V gene's germline CDR1 is LGHNA and CDR2 YNFKEQ. V was pared by 1 base and J by 3 bases, with 5 bases of the junction left unmatched. CDR3 amino acids: CASSQGLAGGPHYEQYF. In nucleotides, the CDR3 is TGTGCCAGCAGCCAAGGACTAGCGGGAGGGCCTCACTACGAGCAGTACTTC.

This chain links TRBV6-1 with TRBJ2-2, with D perhaps matching TRBD1 (5 bases). Trimming left V 0 bases short and J 3 bases short, with 11 bases between. The V gene's germline CDR1 is MNHNS and CDR2 SASEGT. This CDR3 has 16 amino acids. CDR3 protein: CASSEAPDSYTGELFF. CDR3 sequence (DNA): TGTGCCAGCAGTGAAGCTCCAGACAGTTACACCGGGGAGCTGTTTTTT.

CDR3 in DNA: TGTGCCAGCAGTTACTCGGGAGTGAACTATGGCTACACCTTC. Translated: CASSYSGVNYGYTF. The chain joins TRBV6-5 to TRBJ1-2; D is unresolved. Trimming removed 0 bases from V and 2 bases from J, with 7 bases in between. This CDR3 spans 14 amino acids. Germline assignment: CDR1 MNHEY and CDR2 SVGAGI.

The chain has TRBV9 and TRBJ1-4; TRBD1 might be the D (6 bases). Germline assignment: CDR1 SGDLS and CDR2 YYNGEE. V lost 2 bases and J 2 bases, leaving 10 bases between the germline ends. There are 15 residues in the CDR3. The DNA of the CDR3 is TGTGCCAGCAGCGTGCAGGGGTTTACTAATGAAAAACTGTTTTTT. Translated: CASSVQGFTNEKLFF.